The 5 T cell receptor beta chains presented below share a single source sample, sequenced in a study of blood T cell repertoires in COVID-19. The repertoire was sequenced with immunoSEQ multiplex PCR; TCRdb's copy has only in-frame clones and lacks some. The sample contains over 25,000 clones, 90% of which appear only once. Sequencing was done on a sample of peripheral blood. These receptors came from a man aged 65-85 years with active or convalescent COVID-19.

The CDR3 DNA follows: TGTGCCAGCTCACCACCGACAGGGCTTCAAGAGACCCAGTACTTC. This codes for CASSPPTGLQETQYF. This chain joins TRBV18 and TRBJ2-5; TRBD1 agrees at 7 bases. With 0 bases clipped from V and 2 bases from J, the junction kept 3 bases outside the gene matches. The CDR3 length is 15 residues. Germline V gives CDR1 KGHSH, CDR2 LQKENI.

This sequence joins TRBV29-1 and TRBJ2-3; D is undetermined. The V and J ends lost 5 bases and 0 bases respectively, with 9 bases between them. The CDR3 has 13 residues. Germline V gene lookup returns CDR1 SQVTM and CDR2 ANQGSEA. DNA for the CDR3: TGCAGCGTTTTGGCACCGAGCACAGATACGCAGTATTTT. Protein product: CSVLAPSTDTQYF.

The chain recombines TRBV7-2 with TRBJ2-7; tentative D call: TRBD2 (7 bases). Germline CDR1 is SGHTA and CDR2 is FQGNSA. This CDR3 has 17 residues. The V gene lost 0 bases and the J gene lost 2 bases, with 17 bases spanning the gap. The CDR3 loop is CASSLAGGGLTAYEQYF. CDR3 nucleotide sequence: TGTGCCAGCAGCTTAGCGGGGGGGGGCCTAACCGCCTACGAGCAGTACTTC.

The CDR3 DNA is TGTGCCAGCAGCGGACAACAGGGCGTGACGTGGGGTAACTATGGCTACACCTTC. This codes for CASSGQQGVTWGNYGYTF. The rearrangement links TRBV9 to TRBJ1-2; possible D gene TRBD1, 6 bases. This CDR3 region has 18 residues. V lost 3 bases, J lost 1 base, and 22 bases lay in between. Germline CDR1 reads SGDLS; CDR2 reads YYNGEE.

This clone was seen a single time. The chain is built from TRBV15 and TRBJ2-2; D is possibly TRBD2 (5 bases). The CDR3 contains 16 residues. Trimming took 5 bases from V and 2 from J, leaving 15 bases between them. CDR1 and CDR2 from the germline V gene are LNHNV and YYDKDF (reference sequence). CDR3 amino acids: CATSREGFGNTGELFF. CDR3 coding DNA: TGTGCCACCAGCCGGGAAGGGTTCGGAAACACCGGGGAGCTGTTTTTT.